The TCR beta chain described here comes from a study of blood T cell repertoires in COVID-19. Produced via immunoSEQ multiplex PCR; TCRdb's table is partial and in-frame only. This sample carries 95,000 to 120,000 clones, 60% to 85% of them seen once, and the ten largest clones take 1.5% to 2%. The clonotype comes from a middle-aged woman with acute or convalescent COVID-19. The sequenced sample consisted of peripheral blood.

CDR3: CASSLTGPPNEKLFF. Written as DNA, the CDR3 is TGTGCCAGCAGCCTGACAGGCCCACCAAATGAAAAACTGTTTTTT. The chain recombines TRBV7-3 with TRBJ1-4, with a weak D call TRBD1 (6 bases). Looked up from germline, CDR1 is SGHTA and CDR2 is FQGTGA. This CDR3 is 15 amino acids long. The ends were cut back, 5 bases at V and 5 bases at J, with 15 bases in the middle.